Below are 24 T cell receptor beta chains sequenced from a single sample in a study of TIL therapy for anti-PD-1-resistant metastatic lung cancer. The immunoSEQ assay was v3. The table came from immunoSEQ multiplex PCR; TCRdb's copy has only in-frame clones and leaves some out. The table includes 50,000 to 70,000 clones, 80% to 90% detected once. Time point given: pre-treatment sample, taken before nivolumab and TIL therapy. The specimen comprised blood, sampled at baseline. The source is a person aged 25 to 85 with non-small cell lung cancer.

The V and J genes are TRBV2 and TRBJ1-3; D gene ambiguous. CDR1 and CDR2 from the germline V gene are SNHLY and FYNNEI. The CDR3 is 16 amino acids. Trimming took off 3 bases at V and 5 bases at J, with 17 bases between the two ends. CDR3 DNA sequence: TGTGCCAGCAGTGATTGGGGTTTCGAGACCCGAAACACCATATATTTT. This encodes CASSDWGFETRNTIYF.

The CDR3 sequence: CALVKDRTSGNTIYF. CDR3 DNA: TGTGCCTTAGTAAAGGACAGGACCTCTGGAAACACCATATATTTT. This sequence joins TRBV30 and TRBJ1-3; 7 nucleotides match TRBD1. The germline gives CDR1 GTSNPN, CDR2 SVGIG (reference sequence). This CDR3 region has 15 residues. V lost 7 bases and J lost 0; bases outside the gene matches: 9.

The genes are TRBV6-2 or TRBV6-3 and TRBJ2-3; D is perhaps TRBD1 or TRBD2 (6 bases each). Trimming pared 6 bases from V and 0 bases from J, leaving 22 bases between. Germline values: CDR1 MNHEY, CDR2 SVGEGT. This CDR3 is built from 18 residues. This CDR3 reads CASSPGFNLGGSTDTQYF. The CDR3 coding sequence is TGTGCCAGCAGCCCAGGATTTAACTTAGGGGGGAGCACAGATACGCAGTATTTT.

V and J are TRBV6-4 and TRBJ2-3; D remains unclear. V was trimmed by 6 bases and J by 1 base, leaving 11 bases between them. The germline V gene has CDR1 MRHNA and CDR2 SNTAGT. CDR3 length equals 14 residues. The CDR3: CASSSHSRTDTQYF. The CDR3 DNA reads TGTGCCAGCAGCTCCCACTCCCGCACAGATACGCAGTATTTT.

The genes are TRBV11-3 and TRBJ2-1; 8 positions match TRBD2. Germline CDR1 SGHNT, CDR2 YENEEA. The length of the CDR3 is 18 residues. Germline trimming cut 5 bases from V and 6 bases from J; bases unmatched to any gene: 18. The CDR3 coding sequence is TGTGCCAGCAGCCCAGGACTAGCCAAACCCGAGAACTTCAATGAGCAGTTCTTC. This gives the protein CASSPGLAKPENFNEQFF.

J is TRBJ1-5 and V is TRBV7-2; D remains unclear. Germline assignment: CDR1 SGHTA and CDR2 FQGNSA. This CDR3 spans 13 amino acids. Trimming cost V 5 bases and J 0 bases, with 5 bases left between them. The CDR3 DNA is TGTGCCAGCAGCGTAAATAGCAATCAGCCCCAGCATTTT. Translated, it gives CASSVNSNQPQHF.

The rearrangement links TRBV7-9 to TRBJ2-1, with TRBD2 identical over 8 bases. The germline V gene has CDR1 SEHNR and CDR2 FQNEAQ (reference sequence). Trimming removed 4 bases from V and 5 bases from J; junction bases left unmatched: 10. CDR3 length equals 16 residues. The CDR3 region is CASSSSVAGRHNEQFF. The CDR3 nucleotides are TGTGCCAGCAGCTCAAGCGTAGCGGGACGACACAATGAGCAGTTCTTC. Combining the CDR3 with reference TRBV7-9 and TRBJ2-1 gives the whole variable domain DTGVSQNPRHKITKRGQNVTFRCDPISEHNRLYWYRQTLGQGPEFLTYFQNEAQLEKSRLLSDRFSAERPKGSFSTLEIQRTEQGDSAMYLCASSSSVAGRHNEQFFGPGTRLTVL.

The chain has TRBV30 and TRBJ2-3; TRBD1 is a possible D gene (6 bases). This CDR3 has 15 amino acids. Trimming stripped 0 bases from V and 3 bases from J, with 13 bases between. CDR1 and CDR2 (germline): GTSNPN, SVGIG (reference sequence). Written as DNA, the CDR3 is TGTGCCTGGAGTGTCGTGGGGGCCGGAACAGATACGCAGTATTTT. Translating it yields CAWSVVGAGTDTQYF.

J is TRBJ2-3 and V is TRBV18, with a weak D call TRBD1 (6 bases). Germline CDR1 and CDR2: KGHSH and LQKENI. CDR3 length equals 15 residues. Trimming took off 0 bases at V and 4 bases at J, with 11 bases between the two ends. CDR3 nucleotides: TGTGCCAGCTCACCACCAGGGGGAGATGCAGATACGCAGTATTTT. Its protein product is CASSPPGGDADTQYF.

In DNA form, the CDR3 reads TGTGCCAGCAGTTCCCCGGGGACAGCAATCTCTGAAGCTTTCTTT. It codes for CASSSPGTAISEAFF. The chain is built from TRBV28 and TRBJ1-1; 7 bases line up with TRBD1. The CDR3 has 15 amino acids. V shed 4 bases and J 6 bases; nucleotides not matched to a gene: 11. The germline gives CDR1 MDHEN, CDR2 SYDVKM.

This clone occurred a few times. This sequence joins TRBV27 and TRBJ1-6, with D possibly being TRBD1 (5 bases). Germline V lookup: CDR1 MNHEY, CDR2 SMNVEV (reference sequence). The CDR3 is 14 amino acids. Trimming removed 4 bases from V and 7 bases from J, with 11 bases in between. CDR3 residues: CASSWDGRNSPLHF. CDR3 bases: TGTGCCAGCAGTTGGGACGGTAGAAATTCACCCCTCCACTTT.

The chain joins TRBV30 to TRBJ1-6; D not resolved. V dropped 3 bases and J dropped 15 bases, with 12 bases sitting between them. The CDR3 is 11 residues long. Germline V gene lookup returns CDR1 GTSNPN and CDR2 SVGIG (reference sequence). CDR3 DNA sequence: TGTGCCTGGAGCACTACGGCCTTCCTCCACTTT. Protein: CAWSTTAFLHF.

V is TRBV9 and J is TRBJ2-5; 9 bases line up with TRBD2. The CDR3 extends over 14 amino acids. Per germline, CDR1 SGDLS and CDR2 YYNGEE. V shed 10 bases and J 5 bases; nucleotides not matched to a gene: 12. CDR3 DNA sequence: TGTGCCCGCGGGGGGGCTCTAGGGGTCGAGACCCAGTACTTC. Its protein product is CARGGALGVETQYF.

CDR3 nucleotide sequence: TGTGCCAGCAGCCTCGCGGGGGGCAACTACGAGCAGTACTTC. The encoded protein is CASSLAGGNYEQYF. The rearrangement links TRBV9 to TRBJ2-7, with 8 nucleotides matching TRBD2. CDR3 size: 14 residues. J gave up 3 bases and V 4 bases, and 6 bases lay outside the gene matches. Germline V gives CDR1 SGDLS, CDR2 YYNGEE.

This chain links TRBV28 with TRBJ2-7; 9 nucleotides line up with TRBD1. Per the germline V gene, CDR1 is MDHEN and CDR2 is SYDVKM. The CDR3 loop spans 15 amino acids. V dropped 5 bases and J dropped 2; count of bases not matched to a gene: 7. CDR3 protein: CASSPPGQGAYEQYF. CDR3 nucleotide sequence: TGTGCCAGCAGTCCGCCGGGACAGGGTGCCTACGAGCAGTACTTC.

The rearrangement uses TRBV5-6 and TRBJ2-3; 7 bases align to TRBD2. The V segment lost 3 bases and the J segment 6 bases; nucleotides outside the gene matches: 13. Germline V gene data show CDR1 as SGHDT and CDR2 as YYEEEE. This CDR3 region has 16 residues. CDR3 sequence reads: CASSSPLAGAWDTQYF. Here the CDR3 DNA reads TGTGCCAGCAGCTCCCCGTTGGCGGGAGCATGGGATACGCAGTATTTT.

The table lists this clone with a few counts. This chain joins TRBV5-1 and TRBJ1-5, with D perhaps TRBD1 (5 bases). The CDR3 loop spans 15 amino acids. Looked up from germline, CDR1 is SGHRS and CDR2 is YFSETQ. Deletions cut 0 bases from V and 0 bases from J, with 7 bases between. The CDR3 DNA follows: TGCGCCAGCAGCTTGGATGGGGGTAGCAATCAGCCCCAGCATTTT. It specifies CASSLDGGSNQPQHF. The variable domain in full, with the rest retrieved from reference TRBV5-1 and TRBJ1-5, is KAGVTQTPRYLIKTRGQQVTLSCSPISGHRSVSWYQQTPGQGLQFLFEYFSETQRNKGNFPGRFSGRQFSNSRSEMNVSTLELGDSALYLCASSLDGGSNQPQHFGDGTRLSIL.

As concerns this clone: Compared with germline, one end of the junction differs, possibly owing to a read error. The V and J genes are TRBV18 and TRBJ1-2; D not certain. Germline V gene data show CDR1 as KGHSH and CDR2 as LQKENI. The CDR3 length is 13 residues. This CDR3 is CASSPENRPRSHF. The CDR3 region has the DNA TGTGCCAGCTCACCCGAAAACCGCCCTCGGAGCCACTTC.

CDR3 sequence reads: CASSQDALGGDGAFF. The CDR3 DNA reads as TGTGCCAGCAGCCAAGACGCCCTTGGGGGTGACGGAGCTTTCTTT. V usage is TRBV3-1 (or the pseudogene TRBV3-2) and J usage is TRBJ1-1; D possibly corresponds to TRBD1 (5 bases). Germline V gene lookup returns CDR1 LGHDT and CDR2 YNNKEL (reference sequence). The CDR3 covers 15 residues. Trimming pared 0 bases from V and 10 bases from J, leaving 18 bases between.

The chain has TRBV27 and TRBJ2-7, with TRBD1 matching over 11 bases. Trimming took 6 bases from V and 6 from J; bases not matched to a gene: 7. Germline-derived CDR1 and CDR2 are MNHEY and SMNVEV (reference sequence). This CDR3 is 14 amino acids long. The DNA of the CDR3 is TGTGCCAGCAGCGTCCGGACAGGGGGCTTCGAGCAGTACTTC. Translated: CASSVRTGGFEQYF.

This clone turned up a few times. The chain links TRBV14 to TRBJ1-2; TRBD1 aligns across 10 bases. The CDR3 runs to 14 residues. Germline V CDR1 and CDR2: SGHDN, FVKESK. The J segment lost 4 bases and the V segment lost 4 bases, leaving 3 bases of the junction unmatched. The DNA of the CDR3 is TGTGCCAGCAGCCCCGGGACAGGGGCCTATGGCTACACCTTC. Amino acid sequence: CASSPGTGAYGYTF.

The chain combines TRBV11-3 with TRBJ1-3; D remains unclear. Trimming pared 1 base from V and 0 bases from J, leaving 16 bases between. CDR3 length: 18 amino acids. Germline values: CDR1 SGHNT, CDR2 YENEEA. CDR3 residues: CASSLVAVRCNSGNTIYF. CDR3 bases: TGTGCCAGCAGCTTAGTGGCAGTAAGGTGCAACTCTGGAAACACCATATATTTT.

This clone was recorded only once. The chain combines TRBV13 with TRBJ1-3; D unclear. This CDR3 is built from 17 residues. V dropped 3 bases and J dropped 1 base, with 16 bases sitting between them. Germline CDR1 reads PRHDT; CDR2 reads FYEKMQ (reference sequence). The CDR3 nucleotides are TGTGCCAGCAGCTTTTCCGTCACCGCTCAGTCTGGAAACACCATATATTTT. It is translated as CASSFSVTAQSGNTIYF.

The rearrangement links TRBV28 to TRBJ2-7; D perhaps matches TRBD1 (5 bases). Per the germline V gene, CDR1 is MDHEN and CDR2 is SYDVKM. The CDR3 is 16 residues long. V lost 5 bases to trimming and J lost 7 bases, with 24 bases between them. For the CDR3, the DNA is TGTGCCAGCAGTACACCTACAGGCGTGAACTACGGAGAGCAGTACTTC. This sequence encodes CASSTPTGVNYGEQYF.